A selection of T cell receptor beta chains follows, all from one sample in a study of glioma-infiltrating T cells. Each CDR3 protein gets one entry after TCRdb re-called the multiplex PCR reads with MiXCR. The sample shows roughly 350,000 distinct CDR3 sequences, more than 35% of them seen only once. The sequencing sample was made of glioma tissue, nonneoplastic brain tissue, or PBMCs (not recorded which). The receptors shown here come from a human donor with low-grade glioma or glioblastoma, undergoing nonglioma brain surgery, or in good health (not recorded which). Each CDR3 is given without its conserved first and last residue.

v_gene	len	CDR3aa
TRBV4-1	13	ASRQQAYSNQPQH
TRBV6-6	17	ASSYSPRAGGHQDNEQF
TRBV20-1	11	SAPGGYTGELF
TRBV12-3/TRBV12-4	13	ASTSGQTPNTEAF
TRBV28	12	ATLREALNTEAF
TRBV20-1	12	SAGLATSTDTQY
TRBV27	11	ASSYTGSTEAS
TRBV28	12	ASNHRERGYGYT
TRBV7-3	13	ASSPQPGGSYEQY
TRBV6-4	15	ASSDSTSPGGTDTQY
TRBV6-2/TRBV6-3	12	ASSTGLAAYEQY
TRBV28	12	ASRPLLRADEQY
TRBV6-1	13	ASSPLRRGQQTQY
TRBV6-2/TRBV6-3	13	ASSYSRQFTGELF
TRBV25-1	11	ASSVTGTYEQY
TRBV6-2/TRBV6-3	11	ASGRGTAYGYT
TRBV27	13	ASSLSLATDYEQY
TRBV7-9	13	ASTYPGLLTDTQY
TRBV7-2	14	ASSRGGEGGNTEAF
TRBV27	14	ASSPATGTGGFGYT
TRBV7-6	15	AKPSPRIDLALDEQF
TRBV9	14	ASSPRGGVTYNEQF
TRBV4-1	14	ASSLPTGGGFHGYT
TRBV3-1	13	ASSSDSVSGNTIY
TRBV7-3	13	ASSSSSGRAGGQF
TRBV5-8	11	ASSRGPSYEQY
TRBV6-1	11	ASSDRIAYEQY
TRBV5-1	11	ASSNGEADTQY
TRBV27	12	ASSLFPEGQPQH
TRBV27	14	ASSLSTSGIDYEQY
TRBV28	10	ASREAHQPQH
TRBV12-5	12	ASGSRLALNEQF
TRBV7-9	13	ASSLEAVEQTEAF